This T cell receptor (beta chain) stems from a study of neurological immune-mediated disorders. Whole-study context: Of the multiple sclerosis patients, 34 in total, roughly 31 were relapsing-remitting and 3 were secondary progressive. Whole-study findings and limits: The multiple sclerosis repertoire cluster was associated with no clinical or MRI feature.

cDNA was made by 5'RACE with 10-nucleotide random UMIs. TCRdb reprocessed the 5' RACE reads with MiXCR, giving one entry per CDR3 protein. The sample comprises tens of thousands of distinct CDR3 sequences, 4% to 6% of which are singletons, and about 8% rests with the top ten. Turning to this clonotype: Antigen specificity is unknown.

This CDR3 is built from 11 residues. Between the trimmed V and J ends, which lost 3 bases and 7 bases, there was a span of 7 bases. The chain is built from TRBV12-3 or TRBV12-4 and TRBJ2-7, with a possible D match to TRBD2 (5 bases). This TCR came from a man aged 18 to 35 with multiple sclerosis. Material for sequencing was PBMCs. CDR3 nucleotide sequence: TGTGCCAGCAGTTTGTCGGGGGAGCAGTACTTC. Translated: CASSLSGEQYF.